The present T cell receptor (beta chain) was sequenced within a study of cytomegalovirus exposure and HLA in healthy donors (dated by TCRdb to about 2017). Concerning the study at large: An earlier analysis of several hundred of the donors reported 250 to 300 Gb of sequence data and some 100 million unique TCR beta sequences from about 200 million T cells. Around 320 gigabases of sequencing data and approximately 93 million unique TCR sequences were included in an early release covering several hundred HLA-typed donors. Among the approximately 400 genotyped donors, approximately 76% belonged to the genetic ancestry cluster associated with self-reported Caucasian donors. The aim of the study was to test whether cataloging public T cell receptors could identify signatures of past pathogen exposure. The T cell repertoires of several hundred subjects were profiled by immunosequencing and related to cytomegalovirus serostatus. Along with the approximately 600-subject first cohort, a separate validation cohort of over a hundred different subjects was used. To predict cytomegalovirus infection status, the study brought together high-throughput TCR immunosequencing, statistical association of individual TCRs with disease status, and machine learning. A later analysis re-analyzed previously published TCR beta repertoires from 666 donors and added high-resolution HLA genotyping to study TCR occurrence patterns. Rather than drawing on any new phenotypic data, the later analysis identified candidate immune exposures from TCR beta sequences and the way those sequences occurred across donors. In an earlier analysis of 550 to 700 of the donors, high-throughput TCR beta sequencing was used to judge whether each TCR beta V gene segment behaved as functional or pseudogenic. Alongside the repertoire data, information on donor age, sex, ethnicity and CMV serostatus was compiled. A later genetic analysis took genome-wide SNP genotypes for 398 of the 666 donors and used that subset as a discovery cohort. Every repertoire in the discovery cohort had been generated on one and the same sequencing platform. HLA typing covered class I and class II loci at four-digit resolution. The number of typed donors differed by locus: about 620-640 for A, B, C, DRB1 and DQB1; roughly 510 for DQA1; approximately 610 for DPA1; and approximately 450 for DPB1. A few DR-DQ haplotypes were handled as single units for association and clustering because linkage in the cohort was strong. Among some 400 genotyped donors of the cohort, an average of roughly 230,000 unique TCR beta nucleotide sequences was sequenced per donor, of which about 19% were non-productive.

A single count supports this clone. What this receptor recognizes is not known. Per-nucleotide qualities are absent, and no much larger clonotype sits a single base away. In total, about 650 healthy bone marrow donors made up the cohort. All cohort members were sampled while nominally healthy, although unrecorded immune exposures were likely present. The donor tested CMV seronegative and was one of the 352 seronegative cohort members. A peripheral blood sample was collected from each donor, and TCR beta sequencing was performed on peripheral blood mononuclear cells. Genomic DNA was extracted from the blood cell samples with the Qiagen DNeasy Blood Extraction Kit. The investigation overall reported the following: Cytomegalovirus status was reported to be diagnosed by the classifier with high specificity and sensitivity in both the original and validation cohorts. Sequencing depth was assumed to be roughly uniform across donors in the presence/absence analyses, though that assumption may not hold. Specific HLA alleles were associated with some 15,000 TCR beta sequences at a false discovery rate of 0.05 in a later analysis. A later genetic analysis associated a missense DCLRE1C variant with V-gene and J-gene trimming of TCR beta chains, and an independent cohort replicated the association. In a later analysis, several top co-occurrence clusters were reported to appear linked to parvovirus B19, influenza, CMV and Epstein-Barr virus. Because some donors lacked HLA typing at each locus, the association tests relied only on the typed subset. In a later genetic analysis, fewer N-insertions in productive TCRs were reported among donors in an Asian-associated ancestry cluster than the approximately 710-donor mean. Broadly in line with IMGT annotations, most TCR beta V segments showed up in productive rearrangements about 87% or about 30% of the time in an earlier analysis of a few hundred of the donors. Because the 87-base-pair reads could not distinguish some IMGT-functional V segments, including TRBV6-2 and TRBV6-3, those segments were excluded. Because counts were too low, about 15 rarely observed V segments, including chromosome 9 orphons, were left out of the earlier analysis of approximately 500 of the donors. A further reported finding was that TCR beta sequences accurately predicted the HLA-A and HLA-B alleles for most subjects in the first cohort. A later analysis found that HLA-associated TCR beta chains were more clonally expanded and had lower generation probabilities than equally common non-associated chains. While some public TCRs were present in many individuals, most TCR sequences turned up only very rarely across donors. The only immune exposure information available for the cohort was CMV serostatus. Strong co-occurrence of HLA alleles, especially DR and DQ, made assigning TCR associations to individual alleles difficult. Most CMV-associated TCR beta chains appeared to be HLA-restricted in a later analysis, and the HLA associations seemed to be driven largely by CMV exposure. According to the authors, the approach could potentially be generalized to other disease states and immunological phenotypes. Correlated functional status among segregating V segments might reflect linkage disequilibrium, but an unknown experimental factor could not be ruled out. In the study, 164 TCR beta chains were listed as associated with cytomegalovirus. A cluster of highly shared sequence variants was judged likely to be a technical artifact of the sequencing pipeline. In a later analysis, the rate of TCR association differed among HLA loci, with DRB1 alleles having the most associated TCRs and HLA-C alleles having the fewest. The cohort was sequenced for TCR beta chains only, and without alpha or paired-chain data the features that could be detected were limited. A few of the identified cytomegalovirus-associated TCR beta chains were confirmed in vitro to be specific for cytomegalovirus antigens.

The library was generated by the immunoSEQ multiplex PCR assay. For the multiplex PCR, a mixture combining 60 forward primers for TCR Vbeta segments and 13 reverse primers for TCR Jbeta segments was used. A multiplex PCR assay on genomic DNA amplified the CDR3 region of rearranged TCR beta genes. On the Illumina HiSeq System, the amplified TCR beta libraries were sequenced as 87-base-pair reads. Turning to the authors' computational methods: In a later analysis, some 80 million unique TCR beta chains were counted across the 650 to 700 repertoires, and about 10 million of these chains were shared by at least two donors. Raw reads were error-corrected and collapsed into unique sequences with a nearest-neighbor algorithm that merged closely related sequences to remove PCR and sequencing errors. V, D and J gene segments were assigned by aligning CDR3 sequences to IMGT reference sequences. For a sequence to be retained, at least a six-nucleotide match to both a V gene segment and a J gene segment was required. A rearrangement counted as productive if the CDR3 had no stop codons and remained in frame with V and J, and every other rearrangement counted as non-productive. CDR3 was defined by IMGT convention, running from the second conserved V-encoded cysteine to the conserved J-encoded phenylalanine. In an earlier analysis of approximately 590 of the donors, sequences lacking an unambiguous match to a single V gene segment were excluded. In an earlier analysis of approximately 550 of the donors, V segments were called functional above 56.7% productive rearrangements and were called segregating when the between-donor standard deviation exceeded 5%. A statistical classification framework was developed to diagnose cytomegalovirus status using the catalog of TCR beta chain sequences. A later analysis assigned V and J genes by comparing TCR nucleotide sequences with IMGT/GENE-DB human TR gene sequences. In a later analysis, CDR3 sequences and most-parsimonious VDJ recombination scenarios were assigned using the TCRdist pipeline. In a later analysis, each TCR beta chain was defined by its CDR3 amino acid sequence together with its V-gene family, and reads lacking a unique V-gene family were excluded. As a way to deal with suspected cross-contamination and a sequencing artifact, a later analysis dropped more than 500 nucleotide sequences that were highly shared and had low generation probability. In a later analysis, a clonal expansion index was calculated for each public chain from normalized within-repertoire ranks of inferred template counts. In a later analysis, generation probabilities were computed with a VDJ recombination model fitted to out-of-frame rearrangements, and the resulting probabilities were checked against IGoR. In a later analysis, TCR-TCR, TCR-HLA and TCR-CMV co-occurrence was scored with hypergeometric tests, and a repertoire-size bias correction was applied to TCR pairs. A later analysis estimated false discovery rates by permuting HLA or CMV assignments 20 times. In a later analysis, co-occurring TCRs were grouped using DBSCAN, with TCRdist sequence similarity added in when clustering inside HLA-allele-positive subsets. Repertoires with fewer than 30,000 or more than 120,000 public chains were left out of co-occurrence clustering, as were about 5 repertoires with anomalous nucleotide sharing. The table was pulled from immuneACCESS by TCRdb, which kept in-frame rearrangements only. Such tables lose some clones; where checked, under half of the loss comes from unresolved V genes, and the rest has no known cause. V, J and clone size reflect that table, while D and trimming were determined from the DNA. The sample has over 200,000 clones on record, 70% to 80% of them singletons. The top ten clonotypes cover approximately 3.8% of the sample.

Reading the germline V gene gives CDR1 SGHAT and CDR2 FQNNGV. The germline ends are 14 bases apart after V is trimmed by 5 bases and J by 0 bases. The CDR3 has 16 amino acids, counting the end cysteine and phenylalanine. CDR3 DNA only is kept here, 48 bases in frame from base 1. Sequenced material: PBMCs. The chain uses TRBV11-2 and TRBJ1-3; the D gene cannot be named for sure. The clonotype comes from a male donor in good health and CMV-seronegative. The sequenced DNA is TGTGCCAGCAGCCCCTCGGAGGGTTCCTCTGGAAACACCATATATTTT. Its protein reads: CASSPSEGSSGNTIYF.